The rows below give T cell receptor beta chains drawn from one sample of a study of blood T cell repertoires in COVID-19. Clones were read by immunoSEQ multiplex PCR, and TCRdb kept only the in-frame ones, dropping some. Among around 140,000 clones listed, 80% to 85% were seen once. Source material: peripheral blood. These receptors came from a man aged 60 to 75 with acute or convalescent COVID-19. The CDR3 runs from the conserved cysteine through the conserved F or W.

j_call v_call cdr3_aa
TRBJ1-1 TRBV6-1 CASSGQRQGPNTEAFF
TRBJ2-5 TRBV10-3 CAISGNSGQETQYF
TRBJ1-3 TRBV5-1 CASSPGQLSGNTIYF
TRBJ1-6 TRBV10-2 CASRDRDNSPLHF
TRBJ2-7 TRBV30 CAWSRPGGKEQYF
TRBJ2-1 TRBV7-9 CASSSRTSVFLRQFF
TRBJ2-2 TRBV3-1/TRBV3-2 CASSPEARYGELFF
TRBJ1-2 TRBV20-1 CSVRQGSGYTF
TRBJ2-5 TRBV28 CASSHQQGLGKETQYF
TRBJ2-7 TRBV19 CASSPRDRDRYEQYF
TRBJ2-7 TRBV25-1 CASSQTDISYEQYF
TRBJ2-1 TRBV19 CASSIPGQSYNEQFF
TRBJ2-7 TRBV7-8 CASSQNRGEQYF
TRBJ1-2 TRBV6-4 CASAPRSGALDGYTF
TRBJ2-3 TRBV5-1 CASSSAGASTDTQYF
TRBJ1-5 TRBV12-3/TRBV12-4 CASSSGGNQPQHF
TRBJ1-5 TRBV19 CASSSFETGGVRGNQPQHF
TRBJ2-7 TRBV5-1 CASSLPRDRGHEQYF
TRBJ2-7 TRBV7-6 CASSPRTSGSYEQYF
TRBJ2-2 TRBV7-9 CASSPPGTAGELFF
TRBJ2-1 TRBV3-1/TRBV3-2 CASSQRGSGRHNEQFF
TRBJ2-7 TRBV6-5 CASATGGKIEQYF
TRBJ2-7 TRBV6-6 CASLGHSSAYEQYF
TRBJ2-3 TRBV11-2 CASSLSILGTSVPDTQYF
TRBJ2-2 TRBV11-1 CASSLKTGNTGELFF
TRBJ1-1 TRBV19 CASSVQGDRNTEAFF
TRBJ2-1 TRBV10-2 CASRLVAAYNEQFF
TRBJ1-1 TRBV21-1 CASSNGPGGMSEAFF
TRBJ2-1 TRBV5-1 CASSFSRNEQFF
TRBJ2-1 TRBV27 CASSLTGRTNNEQFF
TRBJ1-2 TRBV5-1 CASTNNYGYTF
TRBJ1-4 TRBV7-9 CASSGGVYEKLFF